This is a list of T cell receptor beta chains from one sample in a study of cytomegalovirus exposure and HLA in healthy donors. TCRdb keeps only in-frame clones here, not all; method: immunoSEQ multiplex PCR. Of 250,000 to 350,000 clones in the sample, about nine tenths were seen once. Sequenced sample: PBMCs. Receptor source: a man between 35 and 55 years old in good health and CMV-seropositive. CDR3s include the opening cysteine and the closing phenylalanine or tryptophan. A D gene is named only where the DNA matches it firmly. Size is stated for part of the rows, as once, few or many counts, or as a class when the clone is expanded.

d_call	j_call	clone_size	v_call	cdr3_nt	cdr3_aa
TRBD1	TRBJ1-3	-	TRBV11-2	TGTGCCAGCACCAGGACAGGACGCTCTGGAAACACCATATATTTT	CASTRTGRSGNTIYF
TRBD1	TRBJ1-1	few	TRBV4-3	TGCGCCAGCAGCCTGGACAGGGCCACTGAAGCTTTCTTT	CASSLDRATEAFF
-	TRBJ2-3	-	TRBV5-7	TGTGCCAGCAGCTTCCCCCAGGGTAGCGGTACTAGCACAGATACGCAGTATTTT	CASSFPQGSGTSTDTQYF
-	TRBJ2-7	-	TRBV13	TGTGCCAGCAGCTTAGTTTCGAGCTCCTACGAGCAGTACTTC	CASSLVSSSYEQYF
TRBD2	TRBJ2-7	-	TRBV30	TGTGCCTGGAGTGCAGGGACTAGCGGGACCCCCGCGCGCTACGAGCAGTACTTC	CAWSAGTSGTPARYEQYF
-	TRBJ2-2	-	TRBV7-9	TGTGCCAGCAGCTCCCCTGGGGTAGCGCCTAACACCGGGGAGCTGTTTTTT	CASSSPGVAPNTGELFF
TRBD2	TRBJ2-1	-	TRBV5-6	TGTGCCAGCAGCTTGTTTGGGCTAGCGGAGGGGAGCTCCTACAATGAGCAGTTCTTC	CASSLFGLAEGSSYNEQFF
-	TRBJ2-7	-	TRBV11-2	TGTGCCAGCAGCTTAGTTAGGGGTACCTACGAGCAGTACTTC	CASSLVRGTYEQYF
TRBD1	TRBJ2-6	-	TRBV7-2	TGTGCCAGCAGCTTAGTAGGGACAGCTGGGGCCAACGTCCTGACTTTC	CASSLVGTAGANVLTF
TRBD1	TRBJ1-2	once	TRBV5-8	TGTGCCAGCAGCTGGGGGACAGGGTCTAACTATGGCTACACCTTC	CASSWGTGSNYGYTF
-	TRBJ2-1	-	TRBV4-3	TGCGCCAGCAGCCAAGATTCGTTTATCGCGTTTAACAATGAGCAGTTCTTC	CASSQDSFIAFNNEQFF
-	TRBJ1-1	few	TRBV4-2	TGTGCCAGCAGTGACGCTACACGACACTCTGTCGACACTGAAGCTTTCTTT	CASSDATRHSVDTEAFF
-	TRBJ2-1	-	TRBV29-1	TGCAGCGTGTGGGGCAATCTCCCCCTCGCGTCCTACAATGAGCAGTTCTTC	CSVWGNLPLASYNEQFF
-	TRBJ1-4	-	TRBV19	TGTGCCAGTAGTATAGGGAGGGGTCGGTATGAAAAACTGTTTTTT	CASSIGRGRYEKLFF
TRBD1	TRBJ1-2	-	TRBV9	TGTGCCAGCAGCGGCCGGGACAGGGGAGGCCTTAACTATGGCTACACCTTC	CASSGRDRGGLNYGYTF
TRBD2	TRBJ2-4	-	TRBV28	TGTGCCAGCAGTAAAGGAGCGGGGGGGCTAACCAAAAACATTCAGTACTTC	CASSKGAGGLTKNIQYF
TRBD1	TRBJ1-5	-	TRBV2	TGTGCCAGCAGTGGGGACAGGGCGAGCAATCAGCCCCAGCATTTT	CASSGDRASNQPQHF
-	TRBJ2-2	-	TRBV7-9	TGTGCCAGCAAAACCCCCAGGGCGAACACCGGGGAGCTGTTTTTT	CASKTPRANTGELFF
TRBD1	TRBJ2-3	-	TRBV9	TGTGCCAGCAGCGTAGTCCAGGGGGCCCTGGATACGCAGTATTTT	CASSVVQGALDTQYF
-	TRBJ2-3	once	TRBV7-8	TGTGCCAGCAGCCCAAGAAGGGACACTAGGAACCCAGATACGCAGTATTTT	CASSPRRDTRNPDTQYF
TRBD2	TRBJ2-7	-	TRBV30	TGTGCGGCGGGGGGGCGGAACTCCTACGAGCAGTACTTC	CAAGGRNSYEQYF
-	TRBJ1-2	-	TRBV6-4	TGTGCCAGCAGTGATAGCGCCCTGGGGTATGGCTACACCTTC	CASSDSALGYGYTF
TRBD2	TRBJ2-1	-	TRBV10-3	TGTGCCATCAGGCCGGGACTAGCGGGTAACTTGGGCATGGGGGGCGATGAGCAGTTCTTC	CAIRPGLAGNLGMGGDEQFF
-	TRBJ1-5	-	TRBV6-6	TGTGCCAGCAGTTACTCGAATTCCGGTCCCCAGCATTTT	CASSYSNSGPQHF
-	TRBJ1-6	few	TRBV5-1	TGCGCCAGCAGCTCTCAGGTGGTCGTAAGGAATTCACCCCTCCACTTT	CASSSQVVVRNSPLHF
-	TRBJ2-7	few	TRBV6-1	TGTGCCAGCAGTGACCCCAGGGGCTCCACCTACGAGCAGTACTTC	CASSDPRGSTYEQYF
TRBD1	TRBJ1-4	few	TRBV7-9	TGTGCCAGCAGCCCTGACAGGGGAGCTAATGAAAAACTGTTTTTT	CASSPDRGANEKLFF
TRBD2	TRBJ2-1	-	TRBV27	TGTGCCAGCAGTGCCCAGCCGGGACTAGCGGGCAATGAGCAGTTCTTC	CASSAQPGLAGNEQFF
TRBD2	TRBJ2-5	-	TRBV4-2	TGTGCCAGCAGCCATGTAGCGGGAGAGACCCAGTACTTC	CASSHVAGETQYF
-	TRBJ1-5	few	TRBV5-6	TGTGCCAGCAGCCCCGGCGGGAGAGTGGGCAATCAGCCCCAGCATTTT	CASSPGGRVGNQPQHF
TRBD1	TRBJ2-5	-	TRBV6-5	TGTGCCAGCACCTTGACAGGGGGGGGAGAGACCCAGTACTTC	CASTLTGGGETQYF
-	TRBJ2-3	-	TRBV5-4	TGTGCCAGCAGCATAGACAGGTTGGGCCCAGATACGCAGTATTTT	CASSIDRLGPDTQYF
-	TRBJ2-7	-	TRBV5-1	TGCGCCAGCAGCTGGGGTGACGGGAGAGGCTACGAGCAGTACTTC	CASSWGDGRGYEQYF
-	TRBJ2-7	-	TRBV28	TGTGCCAGCAGTCAGAGGTACGAGCAGTACTTC	CASSQRYEQYF
-	TRBJ2-7	-	TRBV12-5	TGTGCTAGTGGTCCCAGCCGCGGGACAGCCAGCGGCGAGCAGTACTTC	CASGPSRGTASGEQYF
-	TRBJ1-1	once	TRBV15	TGTGCCACCAGCAGAGATAGGGGGTACACTGAAGCTTTCTTT	CATSRDRGYTEAFF
-	TRBJ2-6	-	TRBV5-6	TGTGCCAGCAGCTTGTTGGGGGCATTAAGAAAGTCTGGGGCCAACGTCCTGACTTTC	CASSLLGALRKSGANVLTF
TRBD2	TRBJ2-5	-	TRBV30	TGTGCCTGGAGCGCCGGACTAGCGGGAGCCCAAGAGACCCAGTACTTC	CAWSAGLAGAQETQYF
TRBD2	TRBJ2-3	-	TRBV6-5	TGTGCCAGCAGTTACTCGATAAGCGGGAGAGGAGATACGCAGTATTTT	CASSYSISGRGDTQYF
-	TRBJ2-6	-	TRBV7-6	TGTGCCAGCAGCCCGGGTACAGGGCCTGGGGGGGCCAACGTCCTGACTTTC	CASSPGTGPGGANVLTF
TRBD2	TRBJ2-3	-	TRBV12-5	TGTGCTAGTGGTTTGGTCCTAGCGGGATCCCGGATAGATACGCAGTATTTT	CASGLVLAGSRIDTQYF
TRBD2	TRBJ2-7	few	TRBV7-3	TGTGCCAGCAGCCCTAGGGGACTATCTTCGGGAGGATCCTACGAGCAGTACTTC	CASSPRGLSSGGSYEQYF
TRBD1	TRBJ2-7	-	TRBV7-7	TGTGCTAGCAGCCCTCGACAGGGGAGCCACGAGCAGTACTTC	CASSPRQGSHEQYF
-	TRBJ1-2	-	TRBV27	TGTGCCAGCAGTTTTACTGACTATGAAGGCTACACCTTC	CASSFTDYEGYTF
TRBD2	TRBJ2-7	-	TRBV13	TGTGCCAGCAGCCCTCTAGCGGGAGGGAGGTGGTACGAGCAGTACTTC	CASSPLAGGRWYEQYF
TRBD2	TRBJ2-1	-	TRBV28	TGTGCCAGCAGTTTAGAGACTAGCGGATACAATGAGCAGTTCTTC	CASSLETSGYNEQFF
-	TRBJ2-5	-	TRBV15	TGTGCCACCAGTACGGGTCTCTGGGAGACCCAGTACTTC	CATSTGLWETQYF